One and the same sample provided the 29 T cell receptor beta chains below, sequenced in a study of technical replicates of blood from several donors. Profiled with immunoSEQ multiplex PCR; TCRdb holds only in-frame clones, not every one. The sample yields approximately 81,000 clones, approximately 95% seen once. The sequenced material came from T cells isolated from PBMCs. These receptors all come from a human donor in good health.

V gene TRBV28 combines with J gene TRBJ1-5; D remains unclear. CDR3 length: 14 amino acids. CDR1 MDHEN and CDR2 SYDVKM come from the germline V gene. V dropped 3 bases and J dropped 7 bases, with 13 bases sitting between them. The CDR3 loop reads CASSFIRTDQPQHF. The CDR3 DNA reads as TGTGCCAGCAGTTTTATAAGAACAGACCAGCCCCAGCATTTT.

This rearrangement joins TRBV19 to TRBJ2-6, with unresolved D. Trimming removed 6 bases from V and 2 bases from J, with 11 bases in between. Per germline, CDR1 LNHDA and CDR2 SQIVND (reference sequence). The length of the CDR3 is 15 residues. CDR3 sequence: CASSDSAAGANVLTF. The CDR3, as DNA: TGTGCCAGTAGCGACTCGGCGGCTGGGGCCAACGTCCTGACTTTC.

This chain joins TRBV13 and TRBJ2-7; unclear D gene. CDR3 length equals 14 residues. The ends were cut back, 3 bases at V and 3 bases at J, with 12 bases in the middle. Germline V gene data show CDR1 as PRHDT and CDR2 as FYEKMQ (reference sequence). For the CDR3, the DNA is TGTGCCAGCAGCTTTATCAGCGATTACTACGAGCAGTACTTC. It is translated as CASSFISDYYEQYF.

In its sample, this clone was seen once. This chain links TRBV4-3 with TRBJ1-4, with D tentatively TRBD1 (5 bases). Trimming left V 0 bases short and J 6 bases short, with 11 bases between. This CDR3 has 15 residues. Per germline, CDR1 LGHNA and CDR2 YSLEER. The CDR3 DNA is TGCGCCAGCAGCCAAGATCCAGGGAAGCATGAAAAACTGTTTTTT. Translating gives CASSQDPGKHEKLFF.

This chain links TRBV10-3 with TRBJ1-2; no definite D call. V lost 6 bases, J lost 3 bases, and 14 bases lay in between. Germline values: CDR1 ENHRY, CDR2 SYGVKD. The CDR3 length is 14 residues. CDR3 sequence: CAISVWGEDYGYTF. The CDR3 DNA follows: TGTGCCATCAGCGTATGGGGAGAAGACTATGGCTACACCTTC.

This clone showed up just once. V is TRBV4-1 and J is TRBJ2-4; TRBD2 aligns across 7 bases. The length of the CDR3 is 13 residues. The trim removed 5 bases at V and 10 bases at J, leaving 8 bases unmatched. CDR1 MGHRA and CDR2 YSYEKL come from the germline V gene. DNA for the CDR3: TGCGCCAGCAGCGGAATGGGACTAAAAATTCAGTACTTC. Protein product: CASSGMGLKIQYF.

The chain employs TRBV19 and TRBJ2-2, with D possibly being TRBD1 (5 bases). Per germline, CDR1 LNHDA and CDR2 SQIVND (reference sequence). V was shortened by 4 bases and J by 0 bases, with 12 bases between the two germline ends. The CDR3 has 16 residues. CDR3 residues: CASSSPRVSNTGELFF. The CDR3 region has the DNA TGTGCCAGTAGTAGCCCCAGGGTCTCGAACACCGGGGAGCTGTTTTTT.

The chain recombines TRBV4-1 with TRBJ2-7; TRBD2 matches 9 bases. The V gene end was trimmed by 2 bases and the J gene end by 5 bases; junction bases not matched to a gene: 7. Germline V gene sequence: CDR1 MGHRA, CDR2 YSYEKL. The CDR3 has 15 residues. As DNA, the CDR3 is TGCGCCAGCAGCCAAATGCTAGCGGGGACCGACGAGCAGTACTTC. Translating gives CASSQMLAGTDEQYF.

This rearrangement joins TRBV19 to TRBJ1-1; weak D call: TRBD1 (5 bases). Trimming removed 7 bases from V and 3 bases from J, with 12 bases in between. Germline V CDR1 and CDR2: LNHDA, SQIVND (reference sequence). The CDR3 covers 13 residues. This chain's CDR3 is CASNKGQYTEAFF. DNA of the CDR3: TGTGCCAGTAATAAGGGGCAGTACACTGAAGCTTTCTTT.

The chain combines TRBV5-1 with TRBJ2-3, with D perhaps matching TRBD2 (6 bases). This CDR3 region has 14 residues. V lost 3 bases and J 5 bases, leaving 13 bases between the germline ends. Germline values: CDR1 SGHRS, CDR2 YFSETQ. The CDR3, as DNA: TGCGCCAGCAGCTCGTTCCGGGAGCTAGATACGCAGTATTTT. It yields the protein CASSSFRELDTQYF.

V gene TRBV2 combines with J gene TRBJ2-2; D gene uncertain. CDR3 length equals 13 residues. Trimming shortened V by 2 bases and J by 4 bases, and 5 bases separated the two germline ends. Per germline, CDR1 SNHLY and CDR2 FYNNEI. The DNA of the CDR3 is TGTGCCAGCAGTGAAACGGGCACCGGGGAGCTGTTTTTT. Protein sequence: CASSETGTGELFF.

The rearrangement joins TRBV12-5 to TRBJ2-2, with a possible D match to TRBD1 (5 bases). The germline gives CDR1 LGHNT, CDR2 FRNRAP. The CDR3 has 17 amino acids. With 6 bases removed from V and 3 bases from J, the gap between germline ends came to 20 bases. CDR3 nucleotides: TGTGCTAGTGGATCTCCCCCAGGGCAGTCCTACACCGGGGAGCTGTTTTTT. Translated: CASGSPPGQSYTGELFF.

The chain recombines TRBV27 with TRBJ1-1; D is uncertain. The CDR3 contains 16 residues. V was clipped by 3 bases and J by 1 base, with 15 bases between them. From germline, CDR1 is MNHEY and CDR2 SMNVEV (reference sequence). CDR3 sequence (DNA): TGTGCCAGCAGTTTCTTACAGCCTCCACCGAACACTGAAGCTTTCTTT. Amino acids: CASSFLQPPPNTEAFF.

In this sample, this clone turned up many times. The CDR3 bases are TGCGCCAGCAGCCATCGACTGGACTATGGCTACACCTTC. Its translation: CASSHRLDYGYTF. The V and J genes are TRBV4-3 and TRBJ1-2; unclear D gene. The CDR3 loop spans 13 amino acids. Germline CDR1 and CDR2: LGHNA and YSLEER. The V end lost 3 bases, the J end lost 3 bases, and 8 bases lay between the germline ends.

V gene TRBV7-6 combines with J gene TRBJ2-3, with 10 bases that match TRBD2. Trimming removed 6 bases from V and 6 bases from J; junction bases left unmatched: 9. CDR1 SGHVS and CDR2 FNYEAQ come from the germline V gene. This CDR3 is built from 15 residues. The DNA of the CDR3 is TGTGCCAGCAGACGAGGAGCGGGAGGGGGGGATACGCAGTATTTT. Protein product: CASRRGAGGGDTQYF.

This clone showed up just once. This sequence joins TRBV6-6 and TRBJ1-1; 9 bases match TRBD1. This CDR3 is 14 amino acids long. V lost 9 bases, J lost 3 bases, and 8 bases stayed unmatched. CDR1 and CDR2 from the germline V gene are MNHNY and SVGAGI (reference sequence). Here the CDR3 reads CASQQGAGDTEAFF. CDR3 DNA: TGTGCCAGTCAACAGGGGGCAGGGGACACTGAAGCTTTCTTT.

The CDR3, as DNA: TGTGCCAGCAGTTTCGGGGCGACAGGTTATGGCTACACCTTC. This sequence encodes CASSFGATGYGYTF. This chain connects TRBV27 to TRBJ1-2; a weak D match, TRBD1 (6 bases). The CDR3 sequence is 14 residues long. The germline V and J ends were trimmed by 3 bases and 5 bases, with 13 bases remaining between them. CDR1 and CDR2 (germline): MNHEY, SMNVEV (reference sequence).

V gene TRBV7-8 combines with J gene TRBJ2-1, with TRBD2 matching over 7 bases. The junction had 11 bases not matched to a gene; V was cut back by 4 bases and J by 14 bases. CDR3 size: 13 residues. Germline CDR1 and CDR2: SGHVS and FQNEAQ. CDR3 residues: CASSSVLSAGEFF. CDR3 bases: TGTGCCAGCAGCTCCGTCCTCTCTGCGGGAGAGTTCTTC.

CDR3 DNA: TGTGCCTGGAGTACGGGGAAAACTGAAGCTTTCTTT. Translation: CAWSTGKTEAFF. J is TRBJ1-1 and V is TRBV30, with D hard to call. The CDR3 has 12 residues. The V end was cut by 2 bases, the J end by 5 bases, with 9 bases between. The germline V gene has CDR1 GTSNPN and CDR2 SVGIG (reference sequence).

The J gene is TRBJ2-7, the V gene TRBV7-2; 9 bases align to TRBD2. Germline V gives CDR1 SGHTA, CDR2 FQGNSA. The J segment lost 2 bases and the V segment lost 1 base, leaving 6 bases of the junction unmatched. The length of the CDR3 is 16 residues. The CDR3 spells CASSLVLASGTYEQYF. Written as DNA, the CDR3 is TGTGCCAGCAGCTTAGTATTGGCTAGCGGGACCTACGAGCAGTACTTC.

The CDR3 coding sequence is TGTGCCAGCAGTGAAGCCCTTTCTATCCTCGGAAACACCATATATTTT. It encodes CASSEALSILGNTIYF. The chain couples TRBV2 to TRBJ1-3; no clear D. The CDR3 consists of 16 residues. Germline V gene lookup returns CDR1 SNHLY and CDR2 FYNNEI. Trimming pared 0 bases from V and 4 bases from J, leaving 13 bases between. The full variable domain, completed using reference TRBV2 and TRBJ1-3, is EPEVTQTPSHQVTQMGQEVILRCVPISNHLYFYWYRQILGQKVEFLVSFYNNEISEKSEIFDDQFSVERPDGSNFTLKIRSTKLEDSAMYFCASSEALSILGNTIYFGEGSWLTVV.

The chain uses TRBV9 and TRBJ2-5; TRBD2 aligns across 7 bases. Germline-derived CDR1 and CDR2 are SGDLS and YYNGEE. Trimming at V came to 0 bases and at J to 4 bases, leaving 12 bases not matched to a gene. This CDR3 has 17 amino acids. The DNA of the CDR3 is TGTGCCAGCAGCGTAGCTAGGGCTAGCGGCAACTTAGAGACCCAGTACTTC. The encoded protein is CASSVARASGNLETQYF.

J is TRBJ2-3 and V is TRBV7-3; TRBD2 matches 8 bases. The CDR3 is 14 residues long. V shed 4 bases, J shed 1 base, and the junction held 1 base outside the gene matches. From germline, CDR1 is SGHTA and CDR2 FQGTGA. In DNA, the CDR3 is TGTGCCAGCAGCTCGACTAGCGGCACAGATACGCAGTATTTT. Amino acid sequence: CASSSTSGTDTQYF.

The chain uses TRBV4-3 and TRBJ2-1; TRBD2 is a possible D gene (6 bases). Germline V gene data show CDR1 as LGHNA and CDR2 as YSLEER. This CDR3 contains 14 residues. V was cut by 0 bases and J by 9 bases, with 12 bases left in between. The CDR3 loop reads CASSQDFGGREQFF. The CDR3 DNA reads TGCGCCAGCAGCCAAGATTTCGGGGGTCGTGAGCAGTTCTTC.

The J gene is TRBJ2-7, the V gene TRBV9, with no clear D. V was pared by 0 bases and J by 3 bases, with 13 bases between. CDR1 SGDLS and CDR2 YYNGEE come from the germline V gene. CDR3 size: 15 residues. The CDR3 is CASSVDVGEGYEQYF. CDR3 bases: TGTGCCAGCAGCGTAGACGTAGGAGAAGGCTACGAGCAGTACTTC.

This chain joins TRBV6-1 and TRBJ2-1; 9 nucleotides match TRBD2. Germline V gene sequence: CDR1 MNHNS, CDR2 SASEGT. This CDR3 has 14 residues. Trimming cost V 5 bases and J 13 bases; bases outside gene matches: 12. The CDR3 reads CASSRTSADNGQFF. For the CDR3, the DNA is TGTGCCAGCAGTAGGACTAGCGCAGACAATGGCCAGTTCTTC.

The chain is built from TRBV10-3 and TRBJ1-5, with TRBD1 matching 7 bases. Germline CDR1 is ENHRY and CDR2 is SYGVKD. The CDR3 spans 14 residues. J gave up 4 bases and V 6 bases, and 6 bases lay outside the gene matches. The CDR3 DNA is TGTGCCATCAGGAAAGACAGGGAAAATCAGCCCCAGCATTTT. Translated, it gives CAIRKDRENQPQHF.

This clone was counted between two and nine times. Other nucleotide sequences in the sample specify the same CDR3. The chain recombines TRBV4-2 with TRBJ2-3; 12 bases are shared with TRBD2. The CDR3 contains 16 residues. The J segment lost 3 bases and the V segment lost 0 bases, leaving 1 base of the junction unmatched. Germline V gene data show CDR1 as LGHNA and CDR2 as YNFKEQ. The CDR3: CASSQDLAGGTDTQYF. The CDR3 region has the DNA TGTGCCAGCAGCCAAGATCTAGCGGGAGGGACAGATACGCAGTATTTT.

CDR3 loop: CSVGSSGEAEAFF. The CDR3 region has the DNA TGCAGCGTTGGGTCTTCAGGGGAAGCTGAAGCTTTCTTT. The V and J genes are TRBV29-1 and TRBJ1-1, with D perhaps TRBD1 (6 bases). V was cut by 4 bases and J by 6 bases, with 15 bases left in between. Looked up from germline, CDR1 is SQVTM and CDR2 is ANQGSEA. The CDR3 spans 13 residues.